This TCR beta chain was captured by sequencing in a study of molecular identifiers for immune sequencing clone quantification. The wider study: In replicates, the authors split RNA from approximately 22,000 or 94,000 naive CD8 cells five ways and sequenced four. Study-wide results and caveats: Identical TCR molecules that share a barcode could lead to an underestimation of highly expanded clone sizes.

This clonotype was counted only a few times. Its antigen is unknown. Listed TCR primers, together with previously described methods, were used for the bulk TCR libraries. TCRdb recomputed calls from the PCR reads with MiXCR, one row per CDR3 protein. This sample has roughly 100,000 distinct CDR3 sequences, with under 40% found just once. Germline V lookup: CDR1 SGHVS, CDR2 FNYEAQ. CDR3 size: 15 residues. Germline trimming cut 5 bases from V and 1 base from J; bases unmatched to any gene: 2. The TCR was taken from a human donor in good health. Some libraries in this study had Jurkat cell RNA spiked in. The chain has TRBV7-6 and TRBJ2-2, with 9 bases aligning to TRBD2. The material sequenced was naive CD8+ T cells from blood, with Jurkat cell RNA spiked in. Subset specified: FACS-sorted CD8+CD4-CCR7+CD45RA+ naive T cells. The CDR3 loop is CASSVTSGNTGELFF. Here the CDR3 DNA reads TGTGCCAGCAGCGTGACTAGCGGGAACACCGGGGAGCTGTTTTTT.